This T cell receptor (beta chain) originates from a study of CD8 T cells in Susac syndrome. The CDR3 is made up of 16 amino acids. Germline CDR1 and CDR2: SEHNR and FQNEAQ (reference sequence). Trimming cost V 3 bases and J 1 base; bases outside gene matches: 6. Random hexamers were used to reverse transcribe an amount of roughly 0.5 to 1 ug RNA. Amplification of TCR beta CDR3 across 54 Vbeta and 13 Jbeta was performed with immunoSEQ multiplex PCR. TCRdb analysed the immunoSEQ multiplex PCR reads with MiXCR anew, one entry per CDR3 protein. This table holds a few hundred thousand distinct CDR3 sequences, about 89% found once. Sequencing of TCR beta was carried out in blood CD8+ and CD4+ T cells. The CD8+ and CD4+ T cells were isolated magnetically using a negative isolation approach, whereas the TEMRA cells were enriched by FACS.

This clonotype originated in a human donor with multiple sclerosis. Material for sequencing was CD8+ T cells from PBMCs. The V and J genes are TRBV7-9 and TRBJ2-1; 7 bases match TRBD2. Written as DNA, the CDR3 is TGTGCCAGCAGCTTGGTGTTGCGGGAGTCCTACAATGAGCAGTTCTTC. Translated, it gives CASSLVLRESYNEQFF.